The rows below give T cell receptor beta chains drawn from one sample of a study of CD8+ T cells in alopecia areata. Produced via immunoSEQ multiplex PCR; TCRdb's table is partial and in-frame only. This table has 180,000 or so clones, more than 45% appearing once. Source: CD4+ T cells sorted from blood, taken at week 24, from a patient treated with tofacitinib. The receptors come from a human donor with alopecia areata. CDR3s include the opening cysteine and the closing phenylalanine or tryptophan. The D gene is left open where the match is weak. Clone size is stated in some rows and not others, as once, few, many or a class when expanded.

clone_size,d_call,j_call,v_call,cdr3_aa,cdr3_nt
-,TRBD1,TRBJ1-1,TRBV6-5,CASSLRGRNTEAFF,TGTGCCAGCAGCCTCAGGGGGCGGAACACTGAAGCTTTCTTT
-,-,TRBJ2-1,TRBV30,CAWSQTGGEQFF,TGTGCCTGGAGTCAAACAGGAGGTGAGCAGTTCTTC
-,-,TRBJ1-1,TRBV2,CASSLEEDTEAFF,TGTGCCAGCAGTCTTGAGGAGGACACTGAAGCTTTCTTT
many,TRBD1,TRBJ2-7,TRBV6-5,CASSYSIRGYEQYF,TGTGCCAGCAGTTACTCGATCAGGGGGTACGAGCAGTACTTC
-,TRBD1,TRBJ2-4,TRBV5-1,CASSLGQGNIQYF,TGCGCCAGCAGCCTCGGACAGGGGAACATTCAGTACTTC
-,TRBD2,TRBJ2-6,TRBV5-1,CASSTGTSGGLSGANVLTF,TGCGCCAGCAGCACGGGGACTAGCGGGGGCCTCTCTGGGGCCAACGTCCTGACTTTC
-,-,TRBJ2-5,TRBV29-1,CSTVGATQETQYF,TGCAGCACGGTGGGGGCTACCCAAGAGACCCAGTACTTC
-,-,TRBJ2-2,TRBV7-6,CASSDPNTGELFF,TGTGCCAGCAGCGATCCTAACACCGGGGAGCTGTTTTTT
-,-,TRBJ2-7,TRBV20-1,CSATLDGEQYF,TGCAGTGCTACCCTAGACGGGGAGCAGTACTTC
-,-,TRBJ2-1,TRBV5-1,CASKAGIEYNEQFF,TGCGCCAGCAAAGCAGGGATTGAGTACAATGAGCAGTTCTTC
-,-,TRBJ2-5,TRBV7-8,CASSLPGLGETQYF,TGTGCCAGCAGCTTACCCGGGCTGGGGGAGACCCAGTACTTC
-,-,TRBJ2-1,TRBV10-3,CAISELGLRNEQFF,TGTGCCATCAGTGAGTTAGGACTACGCAATGAGCAGTTCTTC
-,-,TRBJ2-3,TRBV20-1,CSAQIEDTQYF,TGCAGTGCTCAAATAGAAGATACGCAGTATTTT
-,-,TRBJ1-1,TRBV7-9,CASHSTLSTEAFF,TGTGCCAGCCATTCGACGTTGAGCACTGAAGCTTTCTTT
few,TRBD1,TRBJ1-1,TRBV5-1,CASSLGGTANTEAFF,TGCGCCAGCAGCTTGGGGGGGACAGCGAACACTGAAGCTTTCTTT
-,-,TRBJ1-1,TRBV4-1,CASSQEGAQNTEAFF,TGCGCCAGCAGCCAAGAGGGGGCCCAGAACACTGAAGCTTTCTTT
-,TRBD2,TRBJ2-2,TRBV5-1,CASGEGRGDTGELFF,TGCGCCAGCGGAGAGGGCCGGGGGGACACCGGGGAGCTGTTTTTT
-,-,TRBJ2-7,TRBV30,CAWSTGQGRSYEQYF,TGTGCCTGGAGTACCGGGCAGGGGAGATCCTACGAGCAGTACTTC
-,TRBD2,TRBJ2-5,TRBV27,CASSFSSGWGETQYF,TGTGCCAGCAGTTTTTCTAGCGGTTGGGGAGAGACCCAGTACTTC
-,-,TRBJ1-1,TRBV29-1,CSVWEAGNTEAFF,TGCAGCGTTTGGGAGGCGGGGAACACTGAAGCTTTCTTT
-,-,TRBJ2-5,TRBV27,CASSLSWGVSETQYF,TGTGCCAGCAGTTTATCCTGGGGGGTCTCGGAGACCCAGTACTTC
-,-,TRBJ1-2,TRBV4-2,CASSQAEGKINYGYTF,TGTGCCAGCAGCCAAGCCGAAGGGAAAATTAACTATGGCTACACCTTC
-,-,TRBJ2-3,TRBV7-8,CASSLSPASTDTQYF,TGTGCCAGCAGCTTATCACCCGCTAGCACAGATACGCAGTATTTT
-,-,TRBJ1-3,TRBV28,CASSSQDPGNTIYF,TGTGCCAGCAGCTCACAGGATCCTGGAAACACCATATATTTT
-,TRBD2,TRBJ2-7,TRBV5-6,CASSLTSGEAYEQYF,TGTGCCAGCAGCTTGACTAGCGGGGAAGCCTACGAGCAGTACTTC
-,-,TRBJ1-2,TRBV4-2,CASSLTDENGYTF,TGTGCCAGCAGCCTAACCGACGAGAATGGCTACACCTTC
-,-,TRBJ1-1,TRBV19,CASSLRDTRNTEAFF,TGTGCCAGTAGTCTCCGGGACACCCGGAACACTGAAGCTTTCTTT
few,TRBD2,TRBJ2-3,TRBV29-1,CSVGAGVMQYF,TGCAGCGTTGGGGCGGGAGTAATGCAGTATTTT
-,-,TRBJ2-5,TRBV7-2,CASSLALGRRGETQYF,TGTGCCAGCAGCTTAGCCCTGGGGCGGAGGGGAGAGACCCAGTACTTC
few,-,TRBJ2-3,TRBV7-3,CASSRGTDTQYF,TGTGCCAGCAGCAGGGGCACAGATACGCAGTATTTT
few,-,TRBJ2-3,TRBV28,CASTTADTQYF,TGTGCCTCAACGACGGCGGATACGCAGTATTTT
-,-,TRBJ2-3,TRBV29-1,CSVVQFSGDTQYF,TGCAGCGTTGTACAGTTCTCGGGAGATACGCAGTATTTT
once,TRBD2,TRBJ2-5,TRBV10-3,CAISELASSRETQYF,TGTGCCATCAGTGAACTAGCGTCGAGTAGGGAGACCCAGTACTTC
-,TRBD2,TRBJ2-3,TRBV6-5,CASRVAGGGTDTQYF,TGTGCCAGCAGAGTAGCGGGAGGGGGCACAGATACGCAGTATTTT
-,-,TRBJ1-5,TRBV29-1,CSVPEAGLLHQPQHF,TGCAGCGTTCCTGAGGCAGGGTTGTTGCATCAGCCCCAGCATTTT
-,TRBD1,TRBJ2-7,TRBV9,CASSGGQGSYEQYF,TGTGCCAGCAGCGGGGGACAGGGGAGCTACGAGCAGTACTTC
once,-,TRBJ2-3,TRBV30,CAWSPSLDTQYF,TGTGCCTGGAGTCCTAGCCTAGATACGCAGTATTTT
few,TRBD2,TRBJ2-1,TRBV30,CAWNPWEGEQFF,TGTGCCTGGAACCCCTGGGAGGGTGAGCAGTTCTTC
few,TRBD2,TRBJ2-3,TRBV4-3,CASSQGPSGYTDTQYF,TGCGCCAGCAGCCAAGGACCTAGCGGATACACAGATACGCAGTATTTT
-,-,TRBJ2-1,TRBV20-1,CSATYQPLPVF,TGCAGTGCTACGTATCAACCACTGCCGGTCTTC
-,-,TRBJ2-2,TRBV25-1,CARTRVAGELFF,TGTGCCAGGACCAGGGTTGCCGGGGAGCTGTTTTTT
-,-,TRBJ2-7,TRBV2,CASSPQAFSSYEQYF,TGTGCCAGCAGCCCGCAGGCGTTCAGCTCCTACGAGCAGTACTTC